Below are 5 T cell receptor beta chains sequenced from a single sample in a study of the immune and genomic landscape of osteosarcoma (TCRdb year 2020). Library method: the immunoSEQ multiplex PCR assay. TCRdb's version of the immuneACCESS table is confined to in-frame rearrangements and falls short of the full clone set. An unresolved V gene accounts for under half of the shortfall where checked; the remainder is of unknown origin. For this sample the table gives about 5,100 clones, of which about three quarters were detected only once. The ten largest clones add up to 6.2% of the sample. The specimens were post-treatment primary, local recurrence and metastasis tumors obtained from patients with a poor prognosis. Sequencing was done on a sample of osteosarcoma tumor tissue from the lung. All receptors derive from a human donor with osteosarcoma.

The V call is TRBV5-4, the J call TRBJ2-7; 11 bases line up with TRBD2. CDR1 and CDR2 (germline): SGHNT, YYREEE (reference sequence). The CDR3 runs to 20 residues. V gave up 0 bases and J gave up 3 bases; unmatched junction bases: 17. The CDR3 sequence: CASSLAGTSGRFPGVYEQYF. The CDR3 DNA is TGTGCCAGCAGCTTGGCCGGGACTAGCGGACGGTTCCCGGGAGTCTACGAGCAGTACTTC.

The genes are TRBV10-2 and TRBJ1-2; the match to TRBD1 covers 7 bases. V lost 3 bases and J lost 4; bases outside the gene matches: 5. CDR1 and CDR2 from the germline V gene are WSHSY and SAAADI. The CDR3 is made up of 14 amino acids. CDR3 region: CASSEETGTYGYTF. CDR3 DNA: TGCGCCAGCAGTGAAGAGACAGGGACCTATGGCTACACCTTC.

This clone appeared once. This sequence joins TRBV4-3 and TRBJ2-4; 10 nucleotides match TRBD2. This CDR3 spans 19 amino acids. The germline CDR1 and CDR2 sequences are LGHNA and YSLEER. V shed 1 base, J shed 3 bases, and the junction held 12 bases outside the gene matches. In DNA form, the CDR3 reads TGCGCCAGCAGCCAAGTAGGGACTAGCGTCGCATTCGACAAAAACATTCAGTACTTC. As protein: CASSQVGTSVAFDKNIQYF.

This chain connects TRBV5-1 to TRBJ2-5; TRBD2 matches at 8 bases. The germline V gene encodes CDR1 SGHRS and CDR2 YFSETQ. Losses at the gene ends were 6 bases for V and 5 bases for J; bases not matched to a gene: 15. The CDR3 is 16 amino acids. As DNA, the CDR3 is TGCGCCAGCACCCATCCCTCGGGAGGGCCTTGGGAGACCCAGTACTTC. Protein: CASTHPSGGPWETQYF.

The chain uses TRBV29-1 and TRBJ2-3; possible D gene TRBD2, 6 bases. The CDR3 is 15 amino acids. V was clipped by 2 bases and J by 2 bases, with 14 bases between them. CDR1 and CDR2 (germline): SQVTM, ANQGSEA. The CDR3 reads CSVEHGASATDTQYF. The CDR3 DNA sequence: TGCAGCGTTGAACATGGGGCTAGCGCCACAGATACGCAGTATTTT.